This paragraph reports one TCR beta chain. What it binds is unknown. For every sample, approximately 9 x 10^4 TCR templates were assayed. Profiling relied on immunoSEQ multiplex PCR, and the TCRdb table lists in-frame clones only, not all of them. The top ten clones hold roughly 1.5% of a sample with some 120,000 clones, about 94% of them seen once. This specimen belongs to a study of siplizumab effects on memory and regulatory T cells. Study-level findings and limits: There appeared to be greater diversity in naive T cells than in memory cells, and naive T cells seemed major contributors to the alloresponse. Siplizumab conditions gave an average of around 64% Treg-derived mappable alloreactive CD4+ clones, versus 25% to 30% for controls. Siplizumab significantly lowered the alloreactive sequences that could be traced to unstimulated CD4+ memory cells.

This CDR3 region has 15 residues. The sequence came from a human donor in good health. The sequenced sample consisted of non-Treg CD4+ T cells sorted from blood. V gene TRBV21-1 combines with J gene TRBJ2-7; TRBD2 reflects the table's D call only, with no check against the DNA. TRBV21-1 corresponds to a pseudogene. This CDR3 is CASNLTRAGGYEQYF. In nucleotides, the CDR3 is TGTGCCAGCAACCTTACAAGGGCTGGAGGCTACGAGCAGTACTTC.